This entry is about one TCR beta chain. These data are taken from a study of CD8 T cells in Susac syndrome. Trimming took 4 bases from V and 1 from J; bases not matched to a gene: 1. The CDR3 is made up of 12 amino acids. Germline V gives CDR1 SQVTM, CDR2 ANQGSEA. An input of about 0.5 to 1 ug of RNA was subjected to reverse transcription using random hexamers. MiXCR was run by TCRdb on the immunoSEQ multiplex PCR reads, yielding one entry per CDR3 protein. The sample shows around 160,000 distinct CDR3 sequences, 93% of them seen only once. The J gene is TRBJ2-7, the V gene TRBV29-1; 7 positions agree with TRBD1. The TCR was taken from a human donor in good health. The specimen sequenced was CD4+ T cells from PBMCs. CDR3 sequence reads: CSVVTGSYEQYF. The CDR3 coding sequence is TGCAGCGTTGTGACAGGGTCCTACGAGCAGTACTTC.